The 3 T cell receptor beta chains below all came from one sample that was sequenced in a study of response to subunit inactivated influenza vaccine. TCRdb re-called the RT-PCR reads with MiXCR, one entry per CDR3 protein. Found here are under 750,000 distinct CDR3 sequences, about 10% of them singletons; the top ten hold about 9.4%. The input for sequencing was PBMCs from blood, taken on the day of vaccination. The receptors were sampled from a man in his fifties or sixties who received an inactivated influenza vaccine.

This clonotype was counted only a few times. This chain uses TRBV12-3 or TRBV12-4 with TRBJ1-4, with unresolved D. The CDR3 loop spans 13 amino acids. V lost 2 bases, J lost 10 bases, and 11 bases lay in between. The CDR3 DNA reads TGTGCCAGCAGTTTAAGTACCCGGGGAAAACTGTTTTTT. Residues: CASSLSTRGKLFF.

There are a few counts of this clonotype. The chain joins TRBV5-1 to TRBJ2-1; the D is unclear. This CDR3 region has 14 residues. In germline, CDR1 is SGHRS, CDR2 YFSETQ. V was clipped by 0 bases and J by 7 bases, with 11 bases between them. CDR3 nucleotides: TGCGCCAGCAGCTTGGTATATAGTCCGAATGAGCAGTTCTTC. It translates to CASSLVYSPNEQFF. Using reference TRBV5-1 and TRBJ2-1 for the parts outside the CDR3, the full variable domain is KAGVTQTPRYLIKTRGQQVTLSCSPISGHRSVSWYQQTPGQGLQFLFEYFSETQRNKGNFPGRFSGRQFSNSRSEMNVSTLELGDSALYLCASSLVYSPNEQFFGPGTRLTVL.

This chain connects TRBV7-9 to TRBJ2-1; the match to TRBD2 covers 7 bases. V shed 0 bases and J 3 bases; nucleotides not matched to a gene: 5. CDR1 and CDR2 from the germline V gene are SEHNR and FQNEAQ (reference sequence). This CDR3 comprises 16 residues. CDR3 amino acids: CASSLAVGGYYNEQFF. CDR3 in DNA: TGTGCCAGCAGCTTAGCGGTGGGAGGGTACTACAATGAGCAGTTCTTC.